Below, one TCR beta chain is given with its context. No antigen is known for it. The CDR3 covers 12 residues. Germline CDR1 and CDR2: SGHTA and FQGNSA. The V gene lost 4 bases and the J gene lost 5 bases, with 8 bases spanning the gap. The method was immunoSEQ multiplex PCR; TCRdb's version includes in-frame clones alone and lacks a portion of them. The sample includes about 12,000 clones, about 33% of them seen just once. This sample is part of a study of radiation and T cells in renal cell carcinoma. Study-level results: Compared with controls, irradiated tumors had more, larger dominant CDR3 motifs. In blood, top tumor clones expanded by 2 weeks, shrinking by 4. Without pretreatment biopsies, baseline tumor clonotype presence was undetermined.

Described treatment: 15 Gy SBRT to primary tumor, nephrectomy 4 weeks later. Nephrectomy followed 15 Gy stereotactic body radiation by 4 weeks. V is TRBV7-2 and J is TRBJ2-5; D not certain. The source of this sequence is a man aged 60-69 years with renal cell carcinoma. The sequencing here drew on tumor tissue, taken from a patient whose treatment included radiotherapy and nephrectomy. The CDR3 DNA follows: TGTGCCAGCAGCTGGCGGTCGGAGACCCAGTACTTC. It specifies CASSWRSETQYF.